The 3 T cell receptor beta chains listed next were all sequenced from one sample in a study of lymphopenia after photon versus proton radiotherapy. The repertoire was sequenced with immunoSEQ multiplex PCR; TCRdb's copy has only in-frame clones and lacks some. Here the sample spans 160,000 or so clones, roughly nine tenths being singletons. Sample: peripheral blood, taken from a patient treated with photon-based radiotherapy. These receptors came from a man aged 45-65 years with gastric cancer.

The chain is built from TRBV5-1 and TRBJ1-1; D is unclear. Per the germline V gene, CDR1 is SGHRS and CDR2 is YFSETQ. Deletions cut 0 bases from V and 1 base from J, with 7 bases between. The CDR3 is 14 residues long. CDR3 sequence reads: CASSLGASNTEAFF. As DNA, the CDR3 is TGCGCCAGCAGCTTGGGGGCCTCGAACACTGAAGCTTTCTTT.

The chain's CDR3 is CASSQGRYTEAFF. The CDR3 DNA follows: TGTGCCAGCAGCCAGGGACGGTACACTGAAGCTTTCTTT. The chain links TRBV7-9 to TRBJ1-1; TRBD1 is a possible D gene (5 bases). The CDR3 spans 13 residues. Germline-derived CDR1 and CDR2 are SEHNR and FQNEAQ (reference sequence). Deletions cut 5 bases from V and 3 bases from J, with 10 bases between. Drawing the rest from reference TRBV7-9 and TRBJ1-1, the complete variable domain is DTGVSQNPRHKITKRGQNVTFRCDPISEHNRLYWYRQTLGQGPEFLTYFQNEAQLEKSRLLSDRFSAERPKGSFSTLEIQRTEQGDSAMYLCASSQGRYTEAFFGQGTRLTVV.

The J gene is TRBJ2-7, the V gene TRBV30; 8 bases are shared with TRBD1. This CDR3 is built from 13 residues. Germline CDR1 and CDR2: GTSNPN and SVGIG (reference sequence). The V gene end was trimmed by 3 bases and the J gene end by 4 bases; junction bases not matched to a gene: 5. The CDR3 bases are TGTGCCTGGAGCCAGGGGGCTACTTACGAGCAGTACTTC. Its protein is CAWSQGATYEQYF.